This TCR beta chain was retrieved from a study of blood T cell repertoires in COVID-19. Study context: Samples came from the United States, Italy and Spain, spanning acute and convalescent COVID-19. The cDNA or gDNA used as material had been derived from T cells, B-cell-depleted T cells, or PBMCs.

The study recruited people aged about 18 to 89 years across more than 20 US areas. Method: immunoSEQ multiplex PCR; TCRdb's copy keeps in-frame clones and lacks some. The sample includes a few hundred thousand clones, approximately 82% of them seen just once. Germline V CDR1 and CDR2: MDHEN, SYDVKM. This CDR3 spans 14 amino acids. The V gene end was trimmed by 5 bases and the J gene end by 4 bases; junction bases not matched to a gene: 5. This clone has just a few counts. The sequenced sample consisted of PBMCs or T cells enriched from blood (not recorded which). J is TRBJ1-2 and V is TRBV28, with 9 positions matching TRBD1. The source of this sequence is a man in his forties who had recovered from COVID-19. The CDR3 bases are TGTGCCAGCAGTCCAGGGACAGGGCGCTATGGCTACACCTTC. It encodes CASSPGTGRYGYTF.